This TCR beta chain appears in the sequencing data of a study of cytomegalovirus exposure and HLA in healthy donors. General study findings and limits: In a later analysis, at a false discovery rate of 0.05, over 15,000 TCR beta sequences matched HLA alleles. Sequence variants that were highly shared formed a cluster that was likely a sequencing artifact. Testing in vitro showed a few CMV-associated chains specific for CMV antigens. The classifier reportedly diagnosed cytomegalovirus status with high sensitivity and specificity.

Both 60 Vbeta primers and 13 Jbeta primers went into the PCR. Method: immunoSEQ multiplex PCR; TCRdb's copy keeps in-frame clones and lacks some. Of 170,000 or so clones in the sample, 80% to 90% were seen once. On this clone itself: No antigen is known for it.

The sequenced material came from PBMCs. The receptor's source is a man between 18 and 29 years old in good health and CMV-seronegative.

CDR3 in DNA: TGTGCCATCAGTGCCAAGGGAGAGGGGGCCGAAGGCTACACCTTC. The encoded protein is CAISAKGEGAEGYTF. This chain connects TRBV10-3 to TRBJ1-2; 7 positions match TRBD1. The length of the CDR3 is 15 residues. Germline V CDR1 and CDR2: ENHRY, SYGVKD. The ends lost 4 bases at V and 8 bases at J; junction bases unmatched: 13.